A selection of T cell receptor beta chains follows, all from one sample in a study of blood T cell repertoires in COVID-19. Sequencing was performed with immunoSEQ multiplex PCR; in TCRdb, only in-frame clones are kept and a portion is missing. The sample comprises roughly 210,000 clones, under 90% of which are singletons, and 10% rests with the top ten. The sample taken for sequencing was peripheral blood. These receptors originate from a woman of 80 years or more with COVID-19, enrolled during active disease. CDR3s include the opening cysteine and the closing phenylalanine or tryptophan. D genes are given only for firm matches. The size entry is marked missing in some rows and otherwise reads once, few, many or a size class.

v_call: TRBV5-1; j_call: TRBJ1-1; clone_size: .; d_call: .; cdr3_aa: CASSLVPTDRYTEAFF; cdr3_nt: TGCGCCAGCAGCTTGGTTCCCACAGATCGCTACACTGAAGCTTTCTTT
v_call: TRBV5-6; j_call: TRBJ2-4; clone_size: .; d_call: TRBD1; cdr3_aa: CASSFRQGVAKNIQYF; cdr3_nt: TGTGCCAGCAGCTTCAGACAGGGAGTAGCCAAAAACATTCAGTACTTC
v_call: TRBV19; j_call: TRBJ1-1; clone_size: once; d_call: TRBD1; cdr3_aa: CASTQGGTEAFF; cdr3_nt: TGTGCCAGTACCCAGGGGGGCACTGAAGCTTTCTTT
v_call: TRBV28; j_call: TRBJ1-5; clone_size: .; d_call: TRBD1; cdr3_aa: CASSFGQGARQPQHF; cdr3_nt: TGTGCCAGCAGTTTCGGACAGGGGGCACGTCAGCCCCAGCATTTT
v_call: TRBV5-1; j_call: TRBJ2-2; clone_size: .; d_call: TRBD1; cdr3_aa: CASSRDSTGELFF; cdr3_nt: TGCGCCAGCAGCAGGGACAGCACCGGGGAGCTGTTTTTT
v_call: TRBV30; j_call: TRBJ2-6; clone_size: .; d_call: TRBD1; cdr3_aa: CAWGQDSGANVLTF; cdr3_nt: TGTGCCTGGGGACAGGACTCTGGGGCCAACGTCCTGACTTTC
v_call: TRBV28; j_call: TRBJ1-1; clone_size: .; d_call: .; cdr3_aa: CASSNSGVRFIREAFF; cdr3_nt: TGTGCCAGCAGTAACTCAGGGGTGCGTTTCATCCGTGAAGCTTTCTTT
v_call: TRBV6-5; j_call: TRBJ1-6; clone_size: .; d_call: .; cdr3_aa: CASSYYRQQANSPLHF; cdr3_nt: TGTGCCAGCAGTTACTACCGGCAGCAGGCTAATTCACCCCTCCACTTT
v_call: TRBV5-1; j_call: TRBJ1-1; clone_size: .; d_call: .; cdr3_aa: CASSSGPGGTEAFF; cdr3_nt: TGCGCCAGCAGTTCAGGACCCGGGGGGACTGAAGCTTTCTTT
v_call: TRBV5-1; j_call: TRBJ1-2; clone_size: .; d_call: TRBD1; cdr3_aa: CASRREVGQANYGYTF; cdr3_nt: TGCGCCAGCAGGCGGGAGGTCGGACAGGCAAACTATGGCTACACCTTC
v_call: TRBV9; j_call: TRBJ1-1; clone_size: few; d_call: .; cdr3_aa: CASSVGAGVGEAFF; cdr3_nt: TGTGCCAGCAGCGTTGGGGCAGGCGTGGGTGAAGCTTTCTTT
v_call: TRBV3-1/TRBV3-2; j_call: TRBJ2-7; clone_size: .; d_call: TRBD1; cdr3_aa: CASSLRTGGYEQYF; cdr3_nt: TGTGCCAGCAGCTTACGGACAGGGGGCTACGAGCAGTACTTC
v_call: TRBV20-1; j_call: TRBJ2-7; clone_size: .; d_call: TRBD1; cdr3_aa: CSASQGAGEQYF; cdr3_nt: TGCAGTGCTAGTCAGGGGGCCGGCGAGCAGTACTTC
v_call: TRBV24-1; j_call: TRBJ2-1; clone_size: .; d_call: TRBD1; cdr3_aa: CATSDPGQGIYNEQFF; cdr3_nt: TGTGCCACCAGTGACCCGGGACAGGGGATCTACAATGAGCAGTTCTTC
v_call: TRBV5-1; j_call: TRBJ1-2; clone_size: .; d_call: TRBD1; cdr3_aa: CASSTNTGGGYGYTF; cdr3_nt: TGCGCCAGCAGCACTAATACAGGGGGCGGCTATGGCTACACCTTC
v_call: TRBV5-3; j_call: TRBJ2-4; clone_size: .; d_call: TRBD2; cdr3_aa: CARSPLGTSGGALAKNIQYF; cdr3_nt: TGTGCCAGAAGCCCGCTAGGAACTAGCGGGGGGGCCTTAGCCAAAAACATTCAGTACTTC
v_call: TRBV19; j_call: TRBJ2-1; clone_size: .; d_call: .; cdr3_aa: CATKHDSYNEQFF; cdr3_nt: TGTGCCACCAAGCATGACTCCTACAATGAGCAGTTCTTC
v_call: TRBV2; j_call: TRBJ1-1; clone_size: few; d_call: .; cdr3_aa: CASRDRTGDTEAFF; cdr3_nt: TGTGCCAGCAGAGATCGGACGGGGGACACTGAAGCTTTCTTT
v_call: TRBV28; j_call: TRBJ2-2; clone_size: .; d_call: TRBD1; cdr3_aa: CASSRPAGTANTGELFF; cdr3_nt: TGTGCCAGCAGCCGCCCCGCCGGGACAGCCAACACCGGGGAGCTGTTTTTT
v_call: TRBV7-9; j_call: TRBJ2-5; clone_size: .; d_call: TRBD1; cdr3_aa: CASSSGGTGGRETQYF; cdr3_nt: TGTGCCAGCAGCTCCGGAGGGACAGGGGGCCGGGAGACCCAGTACTTC
v_call: TRBV6-5; j_call: TRBJ1-4; clone_size: .; d_call: .; cdr3_aa: CASRAAGEKLFF; cdr3_nt: TGTGCCAGCAGGGCCGCAGGGGAAAAACTGTTTTTT
v_call: TRBV7-9; j_call: TRBJ1-3; clone_size: .; d_call: .; cdr3_aa: CASTQKGNTIYF; cdr3_nt: TGTGCCAGCACCCAGAAGGGAAACACCATATATTTT
v_call: TRBV7-2; j_call: TRBJ2-2; clone_size: .; d_call: .; cdr3_aa: CASSLADRYTGELFF; cdr3_nt: TGTGCCAGCAGCTTAGCTGACAGGTACACCGGGGAGCTGTTTTTT
v_call: TRBV6-5; j_call: TRBJ2-3; clone_size: .; d_call: TRBD1; cdr3_aa: CASNEGAGEKDTQYF; cdr3_nt: TGTGCCAGCAACGAGGGGGCCGGAGAAAAAGATACGCAGTATTTT
v_call: TRBV7-2; j_call: TRBJ2-1; clone_size: .; d_call: .; cdr3_aa: CASSQLGTLFNEQFF; cdr3_nt: TGTGCCAGCAGCCAGCTCGGGACACTGTTCAATGAGCAGTTCTTC
v_call: TRBV7-9; j_call: TRBJ2-1; clone_size: .; d_call: .; cdr3_aa: CASSYRAQMDNEQFF; cdr3_nt: TGTGCCAGCAGCTACAGGGCCCAAATGGACAATGAGCAGTTCTTC
v_call: TRBV6-5; j_call: TRBJ1-1; clone_size: .; d_call: .; cdr3_aa: CASSSGAVGVNTEAFF; cdr3_nt: TGTGCCAGCAGTTCAGGGGCGGTTGGGGTGAACACTGAAGCTTTCTTT
v_call: TRBV21-1; j_call: TRBJ1-6; clone_size: .; d_call: .; cdr3_aa: CASSKPPTGVYNSPLHF; cdr3_nt: TGTGCCAGCAGCAAGCCTCCTACAGGGGTCTATAATTCACCCCTCCACTTT
v_call: TRBV7-2; j_call: TRBJ2-2; clone_size: once; d_call: .; cdr3_aa: CASRPGGPNTGELFF; cdr3_nt: TGTGCCAGCAGGCCCGGTGGGCCAAACACCGGGGAGCTGTTTTTT
v_call: TRBV6-6; j_call: TRBJ2-1; clone_size: .; d_call: TRBD2; cdr3_aa: CASSRTSGAYNEQFF; cdr3_nt: TGTGCCAGCAGTCGGACTAGCGGGGCCTACAATGAGCAGTTCTTC
v_call: TRBV2; j_call: TRBJ1-2; clone_size: few; d_call: TRBD1; cdr3_aa: CASSLIQGTVNGYTF; cdr3_nt: TGTGCCAGCAGCCTAATACAGGGGACGGTTAATGGCTACACCTTC
v_call: TRBV14; j_call: TRBJ2-7; clone_size: .; d_call: TRBD2; cdr3_aa: CASSPRLGAGENEQYF; cdr3_nt: TGTGCCAGCAGCCCGCGATTAGGGGCGGGGGAAAACGAGCAGTACTTC
v_call: TRBV10-3; j_call: TRBJ2-1; clone_size: .; d_call: .; cdr3_aa: CAISEGSSVYNEQFF; cdr3_nt: TGTGCCATCAGTGAGGGGTCTAGCGTCTACAATGAGCAGTTCTTC
v_call: TRBV10-3; j_call: TRBJ1-1; clone_size: .; d_call: .; cdr3_aa: CAISESDRENTEAFF; cdr3_nt: TGTGCCATCAGTGAGTCGGACAGAGAGAACACTGAAGCTTTCTTT
v_call: TRBV11-2; j_call: TRBJ2-3; clone_size: .; d_call: .; cdr3_aa: CASSTARDTQYF; cdr3_nt: TGTGCCAGCAGCACCGCTAGAGATACGCAGTATTTT
v_call: TRBV29-1; j_call: TRBJ1-1; clone_size: .; d_call: .; cdr3_aa: CSVVGGNTEAFF; cdr3_nt: TGCAGCGTTGTAGGCGGGAACACTGAAGCTTTCTTT
v_call: TRBV7-3; j_call: TRBJ1-6; clone_size: few; d_call: .; cdr3_aa: CASSLNPPGGSSPLHF; cdr3_nt: TGTGCCAGCAGCTTAAACCCCCCCGGGGGGAGTTCACCCCTCCACTTT